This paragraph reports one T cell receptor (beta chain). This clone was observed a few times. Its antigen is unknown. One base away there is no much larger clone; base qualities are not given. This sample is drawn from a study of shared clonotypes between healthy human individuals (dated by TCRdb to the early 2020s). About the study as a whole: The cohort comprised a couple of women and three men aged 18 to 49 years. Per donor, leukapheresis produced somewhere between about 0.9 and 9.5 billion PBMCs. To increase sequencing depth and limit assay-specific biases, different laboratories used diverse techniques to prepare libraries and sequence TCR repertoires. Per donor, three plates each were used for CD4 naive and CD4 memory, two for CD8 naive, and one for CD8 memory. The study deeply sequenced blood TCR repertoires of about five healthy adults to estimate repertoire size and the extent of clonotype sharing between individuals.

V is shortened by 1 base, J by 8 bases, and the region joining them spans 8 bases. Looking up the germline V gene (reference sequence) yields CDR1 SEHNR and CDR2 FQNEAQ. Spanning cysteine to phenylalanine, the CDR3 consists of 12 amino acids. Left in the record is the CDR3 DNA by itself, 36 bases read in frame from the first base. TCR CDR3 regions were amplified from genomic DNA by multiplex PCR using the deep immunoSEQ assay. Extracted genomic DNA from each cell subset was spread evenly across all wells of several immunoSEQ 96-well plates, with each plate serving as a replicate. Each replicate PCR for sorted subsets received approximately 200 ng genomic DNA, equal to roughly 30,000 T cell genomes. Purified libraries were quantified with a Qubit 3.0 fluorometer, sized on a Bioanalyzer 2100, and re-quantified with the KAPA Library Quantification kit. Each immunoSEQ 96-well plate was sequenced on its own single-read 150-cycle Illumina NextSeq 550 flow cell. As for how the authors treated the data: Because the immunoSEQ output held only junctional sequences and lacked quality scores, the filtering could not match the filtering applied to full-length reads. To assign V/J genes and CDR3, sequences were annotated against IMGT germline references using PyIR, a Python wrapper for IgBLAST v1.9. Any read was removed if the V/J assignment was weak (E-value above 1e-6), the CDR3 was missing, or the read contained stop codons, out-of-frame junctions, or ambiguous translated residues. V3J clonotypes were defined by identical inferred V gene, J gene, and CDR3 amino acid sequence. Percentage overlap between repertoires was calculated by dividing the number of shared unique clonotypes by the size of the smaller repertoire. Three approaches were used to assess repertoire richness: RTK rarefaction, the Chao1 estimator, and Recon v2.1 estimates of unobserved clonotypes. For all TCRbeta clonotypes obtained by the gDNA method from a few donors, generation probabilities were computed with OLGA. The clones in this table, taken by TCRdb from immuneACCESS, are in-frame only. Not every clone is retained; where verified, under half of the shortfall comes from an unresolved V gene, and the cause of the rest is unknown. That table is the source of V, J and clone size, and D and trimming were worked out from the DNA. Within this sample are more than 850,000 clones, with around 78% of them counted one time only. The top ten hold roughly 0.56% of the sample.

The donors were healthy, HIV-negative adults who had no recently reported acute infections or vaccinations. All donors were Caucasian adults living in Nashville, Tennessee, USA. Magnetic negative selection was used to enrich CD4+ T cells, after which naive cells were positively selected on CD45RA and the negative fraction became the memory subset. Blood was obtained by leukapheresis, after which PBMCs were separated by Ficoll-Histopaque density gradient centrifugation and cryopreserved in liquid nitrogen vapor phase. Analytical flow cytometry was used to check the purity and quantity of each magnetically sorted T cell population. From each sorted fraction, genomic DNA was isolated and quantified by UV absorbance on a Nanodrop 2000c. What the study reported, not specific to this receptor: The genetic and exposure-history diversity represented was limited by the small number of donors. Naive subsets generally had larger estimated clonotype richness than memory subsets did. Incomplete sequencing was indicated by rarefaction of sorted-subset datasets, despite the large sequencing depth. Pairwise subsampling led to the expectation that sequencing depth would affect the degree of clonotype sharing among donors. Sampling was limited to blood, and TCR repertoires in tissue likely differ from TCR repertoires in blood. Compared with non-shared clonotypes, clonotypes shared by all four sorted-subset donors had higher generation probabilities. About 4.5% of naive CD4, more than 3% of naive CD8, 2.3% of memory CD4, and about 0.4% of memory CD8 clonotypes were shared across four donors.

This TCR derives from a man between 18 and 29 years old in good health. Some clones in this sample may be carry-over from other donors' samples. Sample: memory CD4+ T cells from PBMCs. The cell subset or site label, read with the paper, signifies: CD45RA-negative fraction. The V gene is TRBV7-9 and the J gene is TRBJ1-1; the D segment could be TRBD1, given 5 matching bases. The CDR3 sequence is CASSLGQGEAFF. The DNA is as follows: TGTGCCAGCAGCTTAGGTCAGGGAGAAGCTTTCTTT. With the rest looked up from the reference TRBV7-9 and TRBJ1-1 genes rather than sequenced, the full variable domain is DTGVSQNPRHKITKRGQNVTFRCDPISEHNRLYWYRQTLGQGPEFLTYFQNEAQLEKSRLLSDRFSAERPKGSFSTLEIQRTEQGDSAMYLCASSLGQGEAFFGQGTRLTVV.